Sequencing of this T cell receptor beta chain was carried out in a study of CD8+ T cells in alopecia areata. General study findings and limits: Sequencing of scalp samples also includes resident alphabeta T cells from normal skin.

RNA was isolated and reverse transcribed to cDNA, the sequencing template. The table came from immunoSEQ multiplex PCR; TCRdb's copy has only in-frame clones and leaves some out. This table holds tens of thousands of clones, 55% to 75% found once. The CDR3 extends over 14 amino acids. Trimming took off 4 bases at V and 5 bases at J, with 17 bases between the two ends. Germline CDR1 reads GTSNPN; CDR2 reads SVGIG (reference sequence). Obtained from alopecia areata patients were lesional scalp punch biopsies along with peripheral blood. To note about this clone: What it recognizes is unknown.

The J gene is TRBJ2-5, the V gene TRBV30, with unresolved D. Source: CD8+ T cells sorted from blood, taken at week 0. The TCR comes from a human donor with alopecia areata. CDR3 sequence reads: CAWNLVGAGETQYF. The CDR3 region has the DNA TGTGCCTGGAACCTGGTAGGTGCTGGGGAGACCCAGTACTTC.